This T cell receptor (beta chain) was sequenced in a study of identical twins. The study, taken as a whole, reports: Surplus twin overlap in beta out-of-frame sequences was less pronounced. Abundant beta clonotypes from cord blood had fewer insertions, unlike memory repertoires, which showed none.

Worth noting for this clonotype: Antigen: not known.

Trimming pared 1 base from V and 4 bases from J, leaving 15 bases between. Germline V gives CDR1 SGHRS, CDR2 YFSETQ. This CDR3 has 16 residues. TCRdb passed the 5' RACE reads through MiXCR, listing each CDR3 protein once. The sample holds under 250,000 distinct CDR3 sequences, 6.5% to 9% seen once. These data are also associated with another study on yellow fever vaccine responses in identical twins. That report notes: Reportedly, twins showed a vaccine T cell response that looked partly convergent and partly personalized.

The sequence was collected from a woman between 18 and 29 years old in good health. V is TRBV5-1 and J is TRBJ2-1, with D perhaps TRBD1 (6 bases). The sequenced material came from CD8+ T cells sorted from blood. CDR3: CASSLWTALGYNEQFF. Here the CDR3 DNA reads TGCGCCAGCAGCTTGTGGACAGCCCTGGGGTACAATGAGCAGTTCTTC. The full variable domain, completed using reference TRBV5-1 and TRBJ2-1, is KAGVTQTPRYLIKTRGQQVTLSCSPISGHRSVSWYQQTPGQGLQFLFEYFSETQRNKGNFPGRFSGRQFSNSRSEMNVSTLELGDSALYLCASSLWTALGYNEQFFGPGTRLTVL.